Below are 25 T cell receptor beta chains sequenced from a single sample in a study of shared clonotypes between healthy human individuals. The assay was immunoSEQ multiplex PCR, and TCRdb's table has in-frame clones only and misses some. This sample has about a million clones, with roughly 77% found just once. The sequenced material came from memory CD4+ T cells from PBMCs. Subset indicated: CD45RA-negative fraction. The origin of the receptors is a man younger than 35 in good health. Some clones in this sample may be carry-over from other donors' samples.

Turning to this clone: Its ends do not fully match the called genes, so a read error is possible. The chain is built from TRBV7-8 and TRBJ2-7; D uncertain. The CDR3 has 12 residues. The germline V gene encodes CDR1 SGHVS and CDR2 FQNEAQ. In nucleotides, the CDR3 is TGTGCCAGCAGCTTCATAGCAGCCGAGCGGTACTTC. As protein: CASSFIAAERYF.

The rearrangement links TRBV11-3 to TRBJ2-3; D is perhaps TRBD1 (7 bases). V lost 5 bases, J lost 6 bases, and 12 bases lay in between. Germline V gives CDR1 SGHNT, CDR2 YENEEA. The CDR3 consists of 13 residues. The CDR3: CASSPQGRDTQYF. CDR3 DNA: TGTGCCAGCAGCCCACAGGGGAGGGATACGCAGTATTTT.

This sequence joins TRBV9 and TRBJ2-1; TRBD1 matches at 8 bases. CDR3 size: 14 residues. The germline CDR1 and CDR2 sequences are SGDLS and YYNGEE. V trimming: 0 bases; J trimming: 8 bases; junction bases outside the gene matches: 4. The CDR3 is CASSVVGQVHEQFF. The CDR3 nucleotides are TGTGCCAGCAGCGTAGTGGGACAGGTCCATGAGCAGTTCTTC.

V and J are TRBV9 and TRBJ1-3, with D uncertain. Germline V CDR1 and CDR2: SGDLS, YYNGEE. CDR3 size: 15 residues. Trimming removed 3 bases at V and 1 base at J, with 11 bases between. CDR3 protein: CASSGIHKSGNTIYF. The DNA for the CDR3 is TGTGCCAGCAGCGGGATACACAAGTCTGGAAACACCATATATTTT.

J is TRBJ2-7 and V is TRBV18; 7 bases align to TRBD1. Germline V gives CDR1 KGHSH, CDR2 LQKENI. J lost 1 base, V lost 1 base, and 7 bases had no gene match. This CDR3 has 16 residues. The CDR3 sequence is CASSPRPDRESYEQYF. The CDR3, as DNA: TGTGCCAGCTCACCACGACCTGACAGGGAGTCCTACGAGCAGTACTTC.

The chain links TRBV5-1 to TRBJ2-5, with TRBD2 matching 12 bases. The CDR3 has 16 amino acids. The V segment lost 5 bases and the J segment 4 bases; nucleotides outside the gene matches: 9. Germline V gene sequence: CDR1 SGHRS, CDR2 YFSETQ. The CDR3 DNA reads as TGCGCCAGCAGGGGCCCTAGCGGGAGGGCCACAGAGACCCAGTACTTC. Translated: CASRGPSGRATETQYF. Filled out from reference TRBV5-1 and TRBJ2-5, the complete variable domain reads KAGVTQTPRYLIKTRGQQVTLSCSPISGHRSVSWYQQTPGQGLQFLFEYFSETQRNKGNFPGRFSGRQFSNSRSEMNVSTLELGDSALYLCASRGPSGRATETQYFGPGTRLLVL.

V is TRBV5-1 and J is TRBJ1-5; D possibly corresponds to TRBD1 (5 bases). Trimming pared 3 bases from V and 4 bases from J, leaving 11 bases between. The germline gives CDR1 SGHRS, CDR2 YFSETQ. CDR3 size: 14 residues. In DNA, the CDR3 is TGCGCCAGCAGCTCGGGGGGGTTTAATCAGCCCCAGCATTTT. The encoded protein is CASSSGGFNQPQHF.

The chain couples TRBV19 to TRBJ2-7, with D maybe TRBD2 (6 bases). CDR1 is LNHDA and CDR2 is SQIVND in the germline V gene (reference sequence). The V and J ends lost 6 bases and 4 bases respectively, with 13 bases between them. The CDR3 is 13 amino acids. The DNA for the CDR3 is TGTGCCAGTAGGGACGGGGCGGGGTACGAGCAGTACTTC. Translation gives CASRDGAGYEQYF.

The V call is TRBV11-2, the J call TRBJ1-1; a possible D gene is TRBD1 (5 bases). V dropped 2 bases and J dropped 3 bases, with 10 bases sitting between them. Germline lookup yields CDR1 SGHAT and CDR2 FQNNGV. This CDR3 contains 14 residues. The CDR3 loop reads CASSLLGGDTEAFF. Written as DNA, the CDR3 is TGTGCCAGCAGCTTACTGGGGGGGGACACTGAAGCTTTCTTT.

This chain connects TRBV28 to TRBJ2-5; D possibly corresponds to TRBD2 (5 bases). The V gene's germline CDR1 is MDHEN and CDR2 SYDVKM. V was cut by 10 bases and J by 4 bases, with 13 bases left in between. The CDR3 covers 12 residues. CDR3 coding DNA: TGTGCCACCGGAGTTCGGGGAGAGACCCAGTACTTC. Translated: CATGVRGETQYF.

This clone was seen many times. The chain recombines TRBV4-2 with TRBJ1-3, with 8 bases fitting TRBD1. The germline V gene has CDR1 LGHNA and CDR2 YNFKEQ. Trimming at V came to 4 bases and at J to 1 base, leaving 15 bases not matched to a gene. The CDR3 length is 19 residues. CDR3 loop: CASSLEALGQGGSGNTIYF. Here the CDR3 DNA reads TGTGCCAGCAGCCTGGAAGCTCTTGGACAGGGAGGATCTGGAAACACCATATATTTT.

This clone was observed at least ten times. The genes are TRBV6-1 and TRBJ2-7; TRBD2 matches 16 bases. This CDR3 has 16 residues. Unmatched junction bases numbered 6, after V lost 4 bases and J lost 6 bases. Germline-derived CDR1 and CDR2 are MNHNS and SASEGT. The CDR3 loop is CASSGGLAGGPREQYF. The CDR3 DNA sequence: TGTGCCAGCAGTGGGGGACTAGCGGGAGGGCCGCGCGAGCAGTACTTC.

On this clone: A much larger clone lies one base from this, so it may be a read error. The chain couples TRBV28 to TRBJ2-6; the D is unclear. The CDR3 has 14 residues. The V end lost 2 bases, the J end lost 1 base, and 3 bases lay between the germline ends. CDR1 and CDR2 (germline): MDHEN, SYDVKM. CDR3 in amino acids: CASSLGSGANVLTF. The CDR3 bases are TGTGCCAGCAGTTTAGGATCTGGGGCCAACGTCCTGACTTTC.

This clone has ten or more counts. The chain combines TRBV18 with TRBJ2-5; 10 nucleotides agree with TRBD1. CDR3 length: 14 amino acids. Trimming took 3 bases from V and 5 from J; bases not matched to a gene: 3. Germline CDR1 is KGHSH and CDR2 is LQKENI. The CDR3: CASSPTGGWETQYF. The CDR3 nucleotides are TGTGCCAGCTCACCGACAGGGGGCTGGGAGACCCAGTACTTC.

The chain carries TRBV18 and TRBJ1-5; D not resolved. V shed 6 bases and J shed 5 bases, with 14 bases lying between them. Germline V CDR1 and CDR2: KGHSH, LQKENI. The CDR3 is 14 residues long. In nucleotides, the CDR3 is TGTGCCAGCTCGCAACGGGAGGTGGATCAGCCCCAGCATTTT. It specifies CASSQREVDQPQHF.

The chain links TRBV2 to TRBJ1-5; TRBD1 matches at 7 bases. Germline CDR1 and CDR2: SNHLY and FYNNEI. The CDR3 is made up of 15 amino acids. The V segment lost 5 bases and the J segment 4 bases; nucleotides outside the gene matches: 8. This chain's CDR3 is CASSSRGTANQPQHF. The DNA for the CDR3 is TGTGCCAGCAGTAGCCGAGGGACAGCTAATCAGCCCCAGCATTTT.

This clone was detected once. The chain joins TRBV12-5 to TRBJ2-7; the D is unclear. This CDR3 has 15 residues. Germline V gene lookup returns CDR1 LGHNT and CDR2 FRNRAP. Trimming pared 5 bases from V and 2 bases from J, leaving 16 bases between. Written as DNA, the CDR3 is TGTGCTAGTGGTCCCCCCGGAAGAGCAACCTACGAGCAGTACTTC. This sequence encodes CASGPPGRATYEQYF.

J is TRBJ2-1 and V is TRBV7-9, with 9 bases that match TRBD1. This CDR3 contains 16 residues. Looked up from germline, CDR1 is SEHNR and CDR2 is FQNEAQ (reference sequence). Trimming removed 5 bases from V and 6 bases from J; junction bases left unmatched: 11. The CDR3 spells CASSPPNRGRFNEQFF. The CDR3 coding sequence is TGTGCCAGCAGCCCACCCAACAGGGGGCGTTTCAATGAGCAGTTCTTC.

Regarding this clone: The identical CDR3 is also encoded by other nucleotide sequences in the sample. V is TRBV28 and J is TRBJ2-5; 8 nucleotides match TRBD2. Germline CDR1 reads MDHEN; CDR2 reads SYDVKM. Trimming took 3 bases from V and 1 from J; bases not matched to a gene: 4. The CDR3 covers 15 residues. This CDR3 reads CASSFGGRSQETQYF. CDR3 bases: TGTGCCAGCAGTTTTGGCGGGAGGAGCCAAGAGACCCAGTACTTC.

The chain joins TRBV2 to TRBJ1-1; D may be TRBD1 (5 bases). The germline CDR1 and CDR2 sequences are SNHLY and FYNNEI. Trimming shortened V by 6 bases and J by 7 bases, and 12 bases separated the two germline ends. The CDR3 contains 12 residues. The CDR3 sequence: CASRGDDIEAFF. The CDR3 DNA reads TGTGCCAGCAGGGGGGACGACATTGAAGCTTTCTTT.

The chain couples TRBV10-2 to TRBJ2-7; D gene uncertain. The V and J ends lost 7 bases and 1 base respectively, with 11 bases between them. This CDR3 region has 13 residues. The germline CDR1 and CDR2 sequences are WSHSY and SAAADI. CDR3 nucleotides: TGCGCCAGCATGCCGGGCCTATCCTACGAGCAGTACTTC. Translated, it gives CASMPGLSYEQYF.

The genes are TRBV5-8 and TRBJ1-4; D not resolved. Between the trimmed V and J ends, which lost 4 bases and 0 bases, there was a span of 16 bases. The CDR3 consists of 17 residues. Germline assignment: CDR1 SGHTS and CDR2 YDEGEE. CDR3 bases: TGTGCCAGCAGCCTTGGTTTTACGCCCGCAACTAATGAAAAACTGTTTTTT. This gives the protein CASSLGFTPATNEKLFF.

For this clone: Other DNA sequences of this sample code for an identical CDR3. This chain's CDR3 is CAWSVSYSNQPQHF. CDR3 DNA sequence: TGTGCCTGGAGTGTATCCTATAGCAATCAGCCCCAGCATTTT. The rearrangement uses TRBV30 and TRBJ1-5; D unclear. The germline gives CDR1 GTSNPN, CDR2 SVGIG (reference sequence). The V end lost 0 bases, the J end lost 0 bases, and 6 bases lay between the germline ends. The CDR3 totals 14 residues.

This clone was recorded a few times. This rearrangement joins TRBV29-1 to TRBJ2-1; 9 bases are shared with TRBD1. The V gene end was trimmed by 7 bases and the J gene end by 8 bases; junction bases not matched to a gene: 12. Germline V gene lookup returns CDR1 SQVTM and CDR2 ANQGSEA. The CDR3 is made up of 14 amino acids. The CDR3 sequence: CSAQGGTGKDEQFF. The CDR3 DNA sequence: TGCAGCGCCCAAGGAGGGACAGGGAAGGATGAGCAGTTCTTC.

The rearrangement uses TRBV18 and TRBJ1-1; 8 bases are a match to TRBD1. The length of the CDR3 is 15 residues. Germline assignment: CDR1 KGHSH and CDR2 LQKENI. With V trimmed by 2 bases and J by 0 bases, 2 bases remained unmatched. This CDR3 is CASSPGTGMNTEAFF. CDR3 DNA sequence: TGTGCCAGCTCACCAGGGACAGGCATGAACACTGAAGCTTTCTTT.